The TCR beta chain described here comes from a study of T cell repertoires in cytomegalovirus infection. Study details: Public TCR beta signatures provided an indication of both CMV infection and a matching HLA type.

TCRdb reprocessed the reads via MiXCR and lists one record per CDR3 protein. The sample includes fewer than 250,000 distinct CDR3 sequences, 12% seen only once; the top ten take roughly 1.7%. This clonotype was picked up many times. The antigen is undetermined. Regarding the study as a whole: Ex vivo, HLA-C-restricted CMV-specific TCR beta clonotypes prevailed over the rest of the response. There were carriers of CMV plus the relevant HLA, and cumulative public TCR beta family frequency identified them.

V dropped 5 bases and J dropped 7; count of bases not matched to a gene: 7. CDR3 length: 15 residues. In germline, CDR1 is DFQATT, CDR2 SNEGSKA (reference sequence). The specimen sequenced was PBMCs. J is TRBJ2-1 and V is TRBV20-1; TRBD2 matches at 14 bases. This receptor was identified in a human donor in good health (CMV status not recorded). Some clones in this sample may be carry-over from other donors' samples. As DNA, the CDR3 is TGCAGTGCTCCCCGGACTAGCGGGGGGTGGAATGAGCAGTTCTTC. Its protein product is CSAPRTSGGWNEQFF.